The 13 T cell receptor beta chains presented below share a single source sample, sequenced in a study of blood T cell repertoires in COVID-19. This table comes from immunoSEQ multiplex PCR, and its TCRdb copy is limited to in-frame clones, with some not included. The sample shows some 150,000 clones, 85% of them seen only once. The sequenced sample was peripheral blood. Receptors were obtained from a human donor with acute or convalescent COVID-19. The donor label of this sample is uncertain.

In its sample, this clone was seen once. The chain has TRBV19 and TRBJ2-2; 9 bases map to TRBD1. Per the germline V gene, CDR1 is LNHDA and CDR2 is SQIVND (reference sequence). J gave up 0 bases and V 10 bases, and 9 bases lay outside the gene matches. The CDR3 runs 16 residues. In DNA form, the CDR3 reads TGTGCCACCCCGGGACAGGGTCCCTCGAACACCGGGGAGCTGTTTTTT. It is translated as CATPGQGPSNTGELFF.

Concerning this clone: Additional DNA sequences in this sample encode the identical CDR3. The chain couples TRBV6-5 to TRBJ2-6, with 7 bases lining up with TRBD1. CDR1 MNHEY and CDR2 SVGAGI come from the germline V gene. The CDR3 has 15 residues. Germline trimming cut 6 bases from V and 0 bases from J; bases unmatched to any gene: 2. In DNA, the CDR3 is TGTGCCAGCAGGACAGGGAGCTCTGGGGCCAACGTCCTGACTTTC. This translates into CASRTGSSGANVLTF.

The V call is TRBV15, the J call TRBJ2-5; D remains unclear. Germline V gene lookup returns CDR1 LNHNV and CDR2 YYDKDF (reference sequence). V lost 0 bases, J lost 7 bases, and 9 bases lay in between. The CDR3 runs 13 residues. CDR3 loop: CATSRDLSGTQYF. The DNA of the CDR3 is TGTGCCACCAGCAGAGATCTGAGTGGGACCCAGTACTTC.

The V gene is TRBV4-2, the J gene TRBJ2-1; perhaps TRBD1 as D (5 bases). Trimming pared 0 bases from V and 1 base from J, leaving 7 bases between. The CDR3 has 15 amino acids. Germline V lookup: CDR1 LGHNA, CDR2 YNFKEQ. The CDR3 bases are TGTGCCAGCAGCCAAGAACGACAGTCCTACAATGAGCAGTTCTTC. Its protein product is CASSQERQSYNEQFF.

This clone was picked up a small number of times. V gene TRBV5-1 combines with J gene TRBJ2-2, with D unresolved. CDR1 is SGHRS, CDR2 YFSETQ, per germline. The CDR3 consists of 15 residues. V was clipped by 0 bases and J by 4 bases, with 10 bases between them. The CDR3 protein is CASSLEPTSTGELFF. In nucleotides, the CDR3 is TGCGCCAGCAGCTTGGAGCCCACCTCCACCGGGGAGCTGTTTTTT.

The chain joins TRBV10-3 to TRBJ1-1, with D maybe TRBD1 (5 bases). Germline lookup yields CDR1 ENHRY and CDR2 SYGVKD. This CDR3 has 17 residues. Trimming removed 0 bases from V and 1 base from J, with 15 bases in between. Written as DNA, the CDR3 is TGTGCCATCAGTGAGTCGATCGGGGGTTTGCAGAACACTGAAGCTTTCTTT. It yields the protein CAISESIGGLQNTEAFF.

The chain combines TRBV6-5 with TRBJ1-3; a possible D gene is TRBD1 (6 bases). Trimming removed 0 bases from V and 0 bases from J, with 9 bases in between. CDR1 and CDR2 (germline): MNHEY, SVGAGI. This CDR3 has 16 residues. The CDR3 DNA sequence: TGTGCCAGCAGTTACTCGACAGGTCGCTCTGGAAACACCATATATTTT. This codes for CASSYSTGRSGNTIYF.

CDR3 coding DNA: TGTGCCATCAGTGCGACAGGGGGCGATCAGCCCCAGCATTTT. It yields the protein CAISATGGDQPQHF. This rearrangement joins TRBV10-3 to TRBJ1-5; 10 bases are a match to TRBD1. The CDR3 spans 14 residues. Germline CDR1 is ENHRY and CDR2 is SYGVKD. The junction had 2 bases not matched to a gene; V was cut back by 4 bases and J by 5 bases.

The V and J genes are TRBV14 and TRBJ2-7, with a tentative D call TRBD1 (6 bases). CDR1 SGHDN and CDR2 FVKESK come from the germline V gene. This CDR3 spans 15 amino acids. The germline V and J ends were trimmed by 2 bases and 1 base, with 12 bases remaining between them. As DNA, the CDR3 is TGTGCCAGCAGCCAACCAGGACAGCCTTCCTACGAGCAGTACGTC. Its translation: CASSQPGQPSYEQYV.

The chain recombines TRBV7-6 with TRBJ2-3, with D maybe TRBD2 (5 bases). The CDR3 spans 16 residues. Germline values: CDR1 SGHVS, CDR2 FNYEAQ. The germline V and J ends were trimmed by 2 bases and 6 bases, with 18 bases remaining between them. CDR3 sequence (DNA): TGTGCCAGCAGCTTACTCGACGGGCGGGTATTGGATACGCAGTATTTT. Protein product: CASSLLDGRVLDTQYF.

The chain combines TRBV7-2 with TRBJ1-4; 7 nucleotides align to TRBD1. The CDR3 is made up of 16 amino acids. V lost 4 bases and J lost 6; bases outside the gene matches: 11. The germline CDR1 and CDR2 sequences are SGHTA and FQGNSA. CDR3 in amino acids: CASSSNRGSRDEKLFF. CDR3 bases: TGTGCCAGCAGCTCGAACAGGGGAAGTAGAGATGAAAAACTGTTTTTT.

The J gene is TRBJ1-2, the V gene TRBV6-6, with D uncertain. Germline assignment: CDR1 MNHNY and CDR2 SVGAGI (reference sequence). This CDR3 has 12 amino acids. The V end was cut by 8 bases, the J end by 3 bases, with 10 bases between. CDR3 in amino acids: CASGEEDYGYTF. The CDR3 nucleotides are TGTGCCAGCGGGGAGGAAGACTATGGCTACACCTTC.

In this sample, this clone turned up once. V gene TRBV6-6 combines with J gene TRBJ1-2, with 7 nucleotides matching TRBD1. Germline loops: CDR1 MNHNY, CDR2 SVGAGI (reference sequence). CDR3 length: 13 residues. Trimming at V came to 6 bases and at J to 2 bases, leaving 3 bases not matched to a gene. CDR3 DNA sequence: TGTGCCAGCAGCTCGGGACAGAACTATGGCTACACCTTC. Translating it yields CASSSGQNYGYTF.